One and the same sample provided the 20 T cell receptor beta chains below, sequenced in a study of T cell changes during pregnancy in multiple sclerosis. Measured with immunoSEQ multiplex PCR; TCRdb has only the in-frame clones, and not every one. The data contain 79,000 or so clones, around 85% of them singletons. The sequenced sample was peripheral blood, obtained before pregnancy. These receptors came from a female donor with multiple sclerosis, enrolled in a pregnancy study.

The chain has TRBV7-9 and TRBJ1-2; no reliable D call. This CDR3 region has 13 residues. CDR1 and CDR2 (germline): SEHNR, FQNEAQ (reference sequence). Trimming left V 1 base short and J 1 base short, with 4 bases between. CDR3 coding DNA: TGTGCCAGCAGCTTAGACAGTAACTATGGCTACACCTTC. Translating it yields CASSLDSNYGYTF.

CDR3: CASSLGAGTGDGYTF. The CDR3 DNA is TGTGCCAGCAGCTTAGGGGCCGGGACAGGGGATGGCTACACCTTC. This chain uses TRBV7-2 with TRBJ1-2, with TRBD1 matching 10 bases. J gave up 6 bases and V 1 base, and 5 bases lay outside the gene matches. The CDR3 runs 15 residues. Per germline, CDR1 SGHTA and CDR2 FQGNSA.

The CDR3 here is CSVEIGLIGGVNTGELFF. The CDR3 bases are TGCAGCGTTGAAATAGGGTTAATTGGCGGGGTTAACACCGGGGAGCTGTTTTTT. J is TRBJ2-2 and V is TRBV29-1, with D perhaps matching TRBD2 (6 bases). The CDR3 sequence is 18 residues long. V lost 2 bases and J 2 bases, leaving 21 bases between the germline ends. Looked up from germline, CDR1 is SQVTM and CDR2 is ANQGSEA.

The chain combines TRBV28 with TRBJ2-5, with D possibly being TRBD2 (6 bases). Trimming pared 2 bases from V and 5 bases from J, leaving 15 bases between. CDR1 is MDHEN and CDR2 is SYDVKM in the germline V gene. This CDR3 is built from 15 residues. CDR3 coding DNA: TGTGCCAGCAGTTTACTTGGCGGGGTGGTGGAGACCCAGTACTTC. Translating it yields CASSLLGGVVETQYF.

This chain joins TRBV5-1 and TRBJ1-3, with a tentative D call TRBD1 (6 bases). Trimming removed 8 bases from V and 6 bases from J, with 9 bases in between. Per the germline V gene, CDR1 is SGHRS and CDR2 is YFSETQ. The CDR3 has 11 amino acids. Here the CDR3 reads CASGQLNTIYF. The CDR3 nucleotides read TGCGCCAGTGGACAGTTAAACACCATATATTTT.

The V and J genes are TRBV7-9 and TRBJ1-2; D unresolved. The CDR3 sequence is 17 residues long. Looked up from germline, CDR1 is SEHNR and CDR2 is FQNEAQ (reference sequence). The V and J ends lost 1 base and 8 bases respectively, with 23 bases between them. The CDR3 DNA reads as TGTGCCAGCAGCTTAGGATCATCGGCAGACTATGTTGAAGGCTACACCTTC. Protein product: CASSLGSSADYVEGYTF.

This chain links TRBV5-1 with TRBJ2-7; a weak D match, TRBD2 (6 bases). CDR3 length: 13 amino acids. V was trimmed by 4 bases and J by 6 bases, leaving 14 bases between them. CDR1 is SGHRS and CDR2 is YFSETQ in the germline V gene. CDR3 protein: CASSPRVGGEQYF. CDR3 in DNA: TGCGCCAGCAGCCCAAGAGTCGGGGGCGAGCAGTACTTC.

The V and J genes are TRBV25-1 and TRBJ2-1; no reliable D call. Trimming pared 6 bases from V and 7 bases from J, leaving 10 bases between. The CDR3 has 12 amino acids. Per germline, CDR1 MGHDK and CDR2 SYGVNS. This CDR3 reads CASRTPGNEQFF. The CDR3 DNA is TGTGCCAGCAGGACTCCCGGGAATGAGCAGTTCTTC.

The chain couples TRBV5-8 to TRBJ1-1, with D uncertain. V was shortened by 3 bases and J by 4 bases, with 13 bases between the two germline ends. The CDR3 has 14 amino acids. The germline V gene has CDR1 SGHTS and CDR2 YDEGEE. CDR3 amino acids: CASSYNRRGTEAFF. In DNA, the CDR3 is TGTGCCAGCAGCTACAACCGGCGCGGCACTGAAGCTTTCTTT. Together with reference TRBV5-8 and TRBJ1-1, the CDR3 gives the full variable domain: EAGVTQSPTHLIKTRGQQATLRCSPISGHTSVYWYQQALGLGLQFLLWYDEGEERNRGNFPPRFSGRQFPNYSSELNVNALELEDSALYLCASSYNRRGTEAFFGQGTRLTVV.

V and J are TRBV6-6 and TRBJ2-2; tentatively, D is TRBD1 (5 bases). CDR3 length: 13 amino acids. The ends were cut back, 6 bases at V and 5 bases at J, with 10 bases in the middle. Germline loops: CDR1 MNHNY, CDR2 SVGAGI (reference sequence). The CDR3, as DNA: TGTGCCAGCAGGCTCCAGGGAACCGGGGAGCTGTTTTTT. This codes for CASRLQGTGELFF.

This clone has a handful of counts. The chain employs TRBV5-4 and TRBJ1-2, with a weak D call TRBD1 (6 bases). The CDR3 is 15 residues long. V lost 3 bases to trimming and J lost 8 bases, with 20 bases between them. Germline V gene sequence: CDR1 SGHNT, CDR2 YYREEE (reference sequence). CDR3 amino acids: CASSSSREGQLGYTF. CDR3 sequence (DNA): TGTGCCAGCAGCTCCAGTAGGGAAGGACAGTTGGGCTACACCTTC. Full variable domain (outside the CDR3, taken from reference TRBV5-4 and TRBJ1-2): ETGVTQSPTHLIKTRGQQVTLRCSSQSGHNTVSWYQQALGQGPQFIFQYYREEENGRGNFPPRFSGLQFPNYSSELNVNALELDDSALYLCASSSSREGQLGYTFGSGTRLTVV.

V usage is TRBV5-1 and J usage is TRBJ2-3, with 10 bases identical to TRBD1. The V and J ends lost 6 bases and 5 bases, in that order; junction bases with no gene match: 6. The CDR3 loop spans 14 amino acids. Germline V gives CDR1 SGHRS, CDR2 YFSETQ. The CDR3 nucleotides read TGCGCCAGCACCCGACAGGGGGCAGGAGATACGCAGTATTTT. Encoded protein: CASTRQGAGDTQYF. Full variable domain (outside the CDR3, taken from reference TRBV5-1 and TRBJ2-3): KAGVTQTPRYLIKTRGQQVTLSCSPISGHRSVSWYQQTPGQGLQFLFEYFSETQRNKGNFPGRFSGRQFSNSRSEMNVSTLELGDSALYLCASTRQGAGDTQYFGPGTRLTVL.

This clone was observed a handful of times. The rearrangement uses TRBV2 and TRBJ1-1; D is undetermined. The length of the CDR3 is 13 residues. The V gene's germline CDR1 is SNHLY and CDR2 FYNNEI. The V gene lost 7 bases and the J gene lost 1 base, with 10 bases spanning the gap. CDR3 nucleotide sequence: TGTGCCAGCATATTGGGCGCGAACACTGAAGCTTTCTTT. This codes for CASILGANTEAFF.

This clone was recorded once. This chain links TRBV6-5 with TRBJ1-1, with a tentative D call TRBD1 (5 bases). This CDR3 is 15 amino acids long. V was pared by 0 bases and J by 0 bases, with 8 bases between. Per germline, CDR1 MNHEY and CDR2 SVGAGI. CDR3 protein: CASSYSRTMNTEAFF. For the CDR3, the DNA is TGTGCCAGCAGTTACTCGAGGACAATGAACACTGAAGCTTTCTTT.

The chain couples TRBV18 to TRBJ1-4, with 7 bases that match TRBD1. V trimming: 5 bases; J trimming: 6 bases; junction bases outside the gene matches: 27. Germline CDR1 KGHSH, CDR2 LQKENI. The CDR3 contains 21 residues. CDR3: CASSWEPLPAWLDRVDEKLFF. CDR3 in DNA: TGTGCCAGCTCATGGGAACCACTGCCCGCGTGGTTAGACAGGGTGGATGAAAAACTGTTTTTT.

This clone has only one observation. CDR3 amino acids: CASSADRGGGYTF. In DNA form, the CDR3 reads TGTGCCAGCAGCGCCGACAGGGGAGGAGGCTACACCTTC. The chain employs TRBV7-9 and TRBJ1-2, with TRBD1 matching over 8 bases. CDR1 is SEHNR and CDR2 is FQNEAQ in the germline V gene (reference sequence). The CDR3 contains 13 residues. Losses at the gene ends were 5 bases for V and 8 bases for J; bases not matched to a gene: 7.

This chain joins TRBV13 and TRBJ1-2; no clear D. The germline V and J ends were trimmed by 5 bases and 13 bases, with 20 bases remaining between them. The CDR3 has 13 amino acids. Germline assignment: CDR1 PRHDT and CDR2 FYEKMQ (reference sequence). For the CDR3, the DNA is TGTGCCAGCAGCCCGGTCGCGGCGGGTTTCGGCACCTTC. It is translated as CASSPVAAGFGTF.

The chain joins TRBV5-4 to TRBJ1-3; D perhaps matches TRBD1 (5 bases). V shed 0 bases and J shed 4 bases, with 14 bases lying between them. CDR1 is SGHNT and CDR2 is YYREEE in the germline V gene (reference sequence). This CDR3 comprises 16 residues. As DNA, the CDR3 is TGTGCCAGCAGCTTGGGTGGGCACAGGTCGGGAAACACCATATATTTT. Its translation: CASSLGGHRSGNTIYF.

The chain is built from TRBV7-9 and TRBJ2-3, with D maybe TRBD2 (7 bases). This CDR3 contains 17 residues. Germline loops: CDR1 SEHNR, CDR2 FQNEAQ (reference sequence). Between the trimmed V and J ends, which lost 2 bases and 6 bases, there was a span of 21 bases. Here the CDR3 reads CASSLSFRGAERDTQYF. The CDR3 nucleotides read TGTGCCAGCAGCTTAAGTTTTCGGGGGGCGGAGCGGGATACGCAGTATTTT. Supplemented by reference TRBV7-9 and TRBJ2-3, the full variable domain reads DTGVSQNPRHKITKRGQNVTFRCDPISEHNRLYWYRQTLGQGPEFLTYFQNEAQLEKSRLLSDRFSAERPKGSFSTLEIQRTEQGDSAMYLCASSLSFRGAERDTQYFGPGTRLTVL.

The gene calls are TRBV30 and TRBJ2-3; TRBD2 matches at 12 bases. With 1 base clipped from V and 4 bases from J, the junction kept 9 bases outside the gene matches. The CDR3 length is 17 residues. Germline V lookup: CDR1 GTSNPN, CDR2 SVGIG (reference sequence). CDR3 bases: TGTGCCTGGAGTGCGGCACGGACTAGCGGGGAGGCAGATACGCAGTATTTT. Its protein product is CAWSAARTSGEADTQYF.